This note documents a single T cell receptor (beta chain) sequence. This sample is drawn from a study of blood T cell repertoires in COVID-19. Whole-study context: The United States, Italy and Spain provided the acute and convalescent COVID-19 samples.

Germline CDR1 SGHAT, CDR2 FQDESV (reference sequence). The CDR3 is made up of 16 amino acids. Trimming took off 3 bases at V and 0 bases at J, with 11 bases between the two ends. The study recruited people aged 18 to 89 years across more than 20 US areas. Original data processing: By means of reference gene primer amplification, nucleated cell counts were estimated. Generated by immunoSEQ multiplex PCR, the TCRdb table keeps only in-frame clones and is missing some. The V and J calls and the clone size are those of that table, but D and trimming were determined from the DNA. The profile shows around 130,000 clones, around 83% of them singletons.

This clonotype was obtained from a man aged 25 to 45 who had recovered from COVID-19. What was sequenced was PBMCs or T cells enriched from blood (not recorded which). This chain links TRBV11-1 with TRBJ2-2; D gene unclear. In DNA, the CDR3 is TGTGCCAGCAGCTTCCCCTCCACACCGAACACCGGGGAGCTGTTTTTT. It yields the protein CASSFPSTPNTGELFF.